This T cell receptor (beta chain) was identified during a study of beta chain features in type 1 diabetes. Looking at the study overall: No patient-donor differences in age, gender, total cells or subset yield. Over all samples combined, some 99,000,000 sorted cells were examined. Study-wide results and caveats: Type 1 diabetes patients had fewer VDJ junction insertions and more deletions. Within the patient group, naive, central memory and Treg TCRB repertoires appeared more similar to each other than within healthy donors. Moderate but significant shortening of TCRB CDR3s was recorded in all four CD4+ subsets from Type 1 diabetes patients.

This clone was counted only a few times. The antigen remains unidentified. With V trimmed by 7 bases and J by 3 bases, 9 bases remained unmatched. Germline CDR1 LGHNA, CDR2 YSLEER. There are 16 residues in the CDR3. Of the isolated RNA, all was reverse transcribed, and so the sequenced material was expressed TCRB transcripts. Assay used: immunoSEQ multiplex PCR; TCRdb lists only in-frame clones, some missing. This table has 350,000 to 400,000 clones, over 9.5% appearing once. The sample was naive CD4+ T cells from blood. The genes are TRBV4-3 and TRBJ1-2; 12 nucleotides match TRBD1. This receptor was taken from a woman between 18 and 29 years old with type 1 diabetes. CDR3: CASTRDRGRPYYGYTF. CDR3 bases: TGCGCCAGCACCCGGGACAGGGGGCGCCCCTACTATGGCTACACCTTC.